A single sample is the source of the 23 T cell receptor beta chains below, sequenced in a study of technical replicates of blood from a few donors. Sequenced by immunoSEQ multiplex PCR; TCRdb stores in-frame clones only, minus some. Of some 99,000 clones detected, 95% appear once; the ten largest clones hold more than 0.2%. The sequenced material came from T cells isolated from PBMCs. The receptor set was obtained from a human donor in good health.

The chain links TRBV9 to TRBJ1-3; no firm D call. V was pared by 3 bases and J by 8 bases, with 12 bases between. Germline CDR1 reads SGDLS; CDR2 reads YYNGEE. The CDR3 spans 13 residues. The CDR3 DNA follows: TGTGCCAGCAGCGCCTCCCCCCGGGACACCATATATTTT. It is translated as CASSASPRDTIYF. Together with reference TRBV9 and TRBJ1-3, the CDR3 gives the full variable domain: DSGVTQTPKHLITATGQRVTLRCSPRSGDLSVYWYQQSLDQGLQFLIQYYNGEERAKGNILERFSAQQFPDLHSELNLSSLELGDSALYFCASSASPRDTIYFGEGSWLTVV.

The CDR3 sequence: CASSLVMGLAGGDNEQFF. As DNA, the CDR3 is TGCGCCAGCAGCTTGGTCATGGGTCTAGCGGGAGGAGACAATGAGCAGTTCTTC. The genes are TRBV5-1 and TRBJ2-1, with 11 bases matching TRBD2. The germline CDR1 and CDR2 sequences are SGHRS and YFSETQ. The CDR3 extends over 18 amino acids. With 0 bases clipped from V and 5 bases from J, the junction kept 10 bases outside the gene matches.

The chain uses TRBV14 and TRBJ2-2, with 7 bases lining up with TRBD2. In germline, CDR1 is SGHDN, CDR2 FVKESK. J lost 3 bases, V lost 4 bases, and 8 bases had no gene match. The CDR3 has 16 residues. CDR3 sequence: CASSPFAGAYTGELFF. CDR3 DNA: TGTGCCAGCAGCCCTTTCGCGGGAGCTTACACCGGGGAGCTGTTTTTT.

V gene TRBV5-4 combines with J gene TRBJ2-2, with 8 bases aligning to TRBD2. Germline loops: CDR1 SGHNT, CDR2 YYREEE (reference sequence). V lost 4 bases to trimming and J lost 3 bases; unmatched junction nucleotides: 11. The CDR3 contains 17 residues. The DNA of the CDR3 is TGTGCCAGCAGCCCCGAGGGTAGCGGGGCGGACACCGGGGAGCTGTTTTTT. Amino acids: CASSPEGSGADTGELFF. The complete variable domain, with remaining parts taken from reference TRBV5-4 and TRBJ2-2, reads ETGVTQSPTHLIKTRGQQVTLRCSSQSGHNTVSWYQQALGQGPQFIFQYYREEENGRGNFPPRFSGLQFPNYSSELNVNALELDDSALYLCASSPEGSGADTGELFFGEGSRLTVL.

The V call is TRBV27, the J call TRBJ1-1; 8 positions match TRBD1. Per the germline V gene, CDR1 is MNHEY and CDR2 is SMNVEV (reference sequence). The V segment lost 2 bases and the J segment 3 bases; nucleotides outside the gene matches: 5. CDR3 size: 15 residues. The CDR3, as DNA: TGTGCCAGCAGTTTACGGGGACAGGTGTACACTGAAGCTTTCTTT. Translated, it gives CASSLRGQVYTEAFF.

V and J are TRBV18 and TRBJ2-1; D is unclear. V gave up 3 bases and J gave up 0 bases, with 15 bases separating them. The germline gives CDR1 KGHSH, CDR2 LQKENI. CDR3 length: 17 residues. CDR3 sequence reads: CASSPRRRRSSYNEQFF. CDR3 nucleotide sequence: TGTGCCAGCTCACCGAGGCGGCGCCGCAGCTCCTACAATGAGCAGTTCTTC. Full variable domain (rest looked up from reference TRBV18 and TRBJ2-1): NAGVMQNPRHLVRRRGQEARLRCSPMKGHSHVYWYRQLPEEGLKFMVYLQKENIIDESGMPKERFSAEFPKEGPSILRIQQVVRGDSAAYFCASSPRRRRSSYNEQFFGPGTRLTVL.

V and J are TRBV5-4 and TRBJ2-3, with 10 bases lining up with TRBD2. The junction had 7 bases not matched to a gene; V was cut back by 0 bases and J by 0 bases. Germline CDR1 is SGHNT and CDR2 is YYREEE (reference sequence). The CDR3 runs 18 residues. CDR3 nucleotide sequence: TGTGCCAGCAGCTTGGGAGCGGGAGGGGCGGTTAGCACAGATACGCAGTATTTT. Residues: CASSLGAGGAVSTDTQYF. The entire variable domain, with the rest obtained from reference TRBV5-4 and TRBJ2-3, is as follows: ETGVTQSPTHLIKTRGQQVTLRCSSQSGHNTVSWYQQALGQGPQFIFQYYREEENGRGNFPPRFSGLQFPNYSSELNVNALELDDSALYLCASSLGAGGAVSTDTQYFGPGTRLTVL.

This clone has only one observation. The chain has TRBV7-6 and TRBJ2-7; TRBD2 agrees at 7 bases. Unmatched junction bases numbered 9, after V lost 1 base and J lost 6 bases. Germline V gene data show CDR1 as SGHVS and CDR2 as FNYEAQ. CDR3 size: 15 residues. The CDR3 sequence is CASSLGTREASEQYF. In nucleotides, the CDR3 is TGTGCCAGCAGCTTAGGGACTAGGGAGGCGAGCGAGCAGTACTTC.

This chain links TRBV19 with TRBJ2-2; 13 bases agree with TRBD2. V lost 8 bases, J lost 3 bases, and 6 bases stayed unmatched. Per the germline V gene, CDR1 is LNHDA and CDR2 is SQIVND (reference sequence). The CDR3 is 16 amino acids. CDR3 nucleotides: TGTGCCAGTTCCCGGACTAGCGGGAGAGACACCGGGGAGCTGTTTTTT. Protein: CASSRTSGRDTGELFF.

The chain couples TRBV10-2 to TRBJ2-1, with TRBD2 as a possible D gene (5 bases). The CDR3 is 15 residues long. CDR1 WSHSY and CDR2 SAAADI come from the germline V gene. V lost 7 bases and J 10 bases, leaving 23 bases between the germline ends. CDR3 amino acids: CASTALGIPGSEQFF. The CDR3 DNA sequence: TGCGCCAGCACCGCCTTGGGGATTCCGGGATCGGAGCAGTTCTTC.

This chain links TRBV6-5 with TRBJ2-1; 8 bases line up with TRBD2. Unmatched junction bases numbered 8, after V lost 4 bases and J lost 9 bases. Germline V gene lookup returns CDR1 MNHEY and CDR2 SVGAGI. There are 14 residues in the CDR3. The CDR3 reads CASSSGLARGEQFF. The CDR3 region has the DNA TGTGCCAGCAGTTCCGGACTAGCTCGCGGTGAGCAGTTCTTC.

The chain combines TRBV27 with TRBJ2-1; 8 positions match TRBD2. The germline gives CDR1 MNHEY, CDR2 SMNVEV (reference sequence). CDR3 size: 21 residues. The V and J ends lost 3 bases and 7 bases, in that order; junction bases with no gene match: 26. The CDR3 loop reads CASSFLGDHRRTSRPGNEQFF. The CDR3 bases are TGTGCCAGCAGTTTTCTGGGGGACCATCGGAGGACTAGCCGACCAGGGAATGAGCAGTTCTTC.

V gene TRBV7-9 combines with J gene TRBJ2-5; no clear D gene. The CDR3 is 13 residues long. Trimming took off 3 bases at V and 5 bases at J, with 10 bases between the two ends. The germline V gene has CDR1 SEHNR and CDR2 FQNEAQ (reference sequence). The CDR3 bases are TGTGCCAGCAGCTTGCCGGGTGTGGAGACCCAGTACTTC. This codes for CASSLPGVETQYF.

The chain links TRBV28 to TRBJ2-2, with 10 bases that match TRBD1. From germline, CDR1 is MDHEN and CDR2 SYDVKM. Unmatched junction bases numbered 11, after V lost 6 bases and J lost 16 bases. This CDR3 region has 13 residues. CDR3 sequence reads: CASSRGQGGLRFF. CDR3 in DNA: TGTGCCAGCAGCCGCGGACAGGGGGGATTACGGTTTTTT.

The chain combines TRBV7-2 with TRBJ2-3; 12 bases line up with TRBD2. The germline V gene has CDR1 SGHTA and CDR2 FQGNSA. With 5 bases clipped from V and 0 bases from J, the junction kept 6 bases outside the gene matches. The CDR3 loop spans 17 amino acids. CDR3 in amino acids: CASSGWTSGTSTDTQYF. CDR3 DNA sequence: TGTGCCAGCAGCGGATGGACTAGCGGGACTAGCACAGATACGCAGTATTTT. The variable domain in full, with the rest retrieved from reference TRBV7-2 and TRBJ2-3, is GAGVSQSPSNKVTEKGKDVELRCDPISGHTALYWYRQSLGQGLEFLIYFQGNSAPDKSGLPSDRFSAERTGGSVSTLTIQRTQQEDSAVYLCASSGWTSGTSTDTQYFGPGTRLTVL.

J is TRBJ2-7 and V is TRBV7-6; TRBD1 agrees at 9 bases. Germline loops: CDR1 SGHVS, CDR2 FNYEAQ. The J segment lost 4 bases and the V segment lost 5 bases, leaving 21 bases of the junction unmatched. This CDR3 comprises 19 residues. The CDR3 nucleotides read TGTGCCAGCAGCCAAGAGAGCCCAGGACCGGGACAGGGTCAATACGAGCAGTACTTC. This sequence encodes CASSQESPGPGQGQYEQYF. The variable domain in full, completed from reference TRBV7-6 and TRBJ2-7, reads GAGVSQSPRYKVTKRGQDVALRCDPISGHVSLYWYRQALGQGPEFLTYFNYEAQQDKSGLPNDRFSAERPEGSISTLTIQRTEQRDSAMYRCASSQESPGPGQGQYEQYFGPGTRLTVT.

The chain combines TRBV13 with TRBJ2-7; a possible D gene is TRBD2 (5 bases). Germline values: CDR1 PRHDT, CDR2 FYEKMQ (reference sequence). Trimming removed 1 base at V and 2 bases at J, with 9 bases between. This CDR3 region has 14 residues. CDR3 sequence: CASSLEGSAYEQYF. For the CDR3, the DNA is TGTGCCAGCAGCTTAGAAGGTAGCGCCTACGAGCAGTACTTC.

The CDR3 here is CASRKEGRDEQYF. For the CDR3, the DNA is TGTGCCAGCAGGAAAGAAGGGAGGGACGAGCAGTACTTC. The chain uses TRBV2 and TRBJ2-7; TRBD2 agrees at 7 bases. This CDR3 comprises 13 residues. From germline, CDR1 is SNHLY and CDR2 FYNNEI. J was trimmed by 5 bases and V by 6 bases; bases with no gene match: 7.

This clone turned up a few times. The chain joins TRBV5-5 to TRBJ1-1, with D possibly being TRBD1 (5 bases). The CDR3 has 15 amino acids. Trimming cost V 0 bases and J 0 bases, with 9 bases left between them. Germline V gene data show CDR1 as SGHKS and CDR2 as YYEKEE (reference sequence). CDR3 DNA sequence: TGTGCCAGCAGCTTGGCCGCAGGGATGAACACTGAAGCTTTCTTT. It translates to CASSLAAGMNTEAFF.

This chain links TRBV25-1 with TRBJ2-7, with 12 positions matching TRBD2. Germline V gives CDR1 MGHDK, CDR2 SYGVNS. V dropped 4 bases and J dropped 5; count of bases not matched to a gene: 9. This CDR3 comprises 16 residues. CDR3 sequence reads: CASSVLETSGGNEQYF. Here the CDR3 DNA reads TGTGCCAGCAGTGTTCTAGAAACTAGCGGGGGGAACGAGCAGTACTTC.

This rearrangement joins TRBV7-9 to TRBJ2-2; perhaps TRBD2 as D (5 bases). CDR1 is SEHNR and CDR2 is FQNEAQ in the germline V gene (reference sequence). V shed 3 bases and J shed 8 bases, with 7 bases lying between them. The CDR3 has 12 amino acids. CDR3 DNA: TGTGCCAGCAGCTTGTCGGGGGGGGAGCTGTTTTTT. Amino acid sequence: CASSLSGGELFF.

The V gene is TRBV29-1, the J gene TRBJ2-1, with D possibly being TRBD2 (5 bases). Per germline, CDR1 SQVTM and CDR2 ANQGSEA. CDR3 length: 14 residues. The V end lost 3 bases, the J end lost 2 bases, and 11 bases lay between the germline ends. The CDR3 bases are TGCAGCGTTGACCGGGCGCGGGCCTACAATGAGCAGTTCTTC. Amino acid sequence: CSVDRARAYNEQFF.

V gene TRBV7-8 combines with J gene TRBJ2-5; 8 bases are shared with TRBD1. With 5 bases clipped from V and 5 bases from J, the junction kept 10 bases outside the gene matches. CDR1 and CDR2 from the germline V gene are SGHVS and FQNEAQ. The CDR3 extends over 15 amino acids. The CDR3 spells CASSTDRGSWETQYF. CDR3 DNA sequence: TGTGCCAGCAGCACCGACAGGGGTAGCTGGGAGACCCAGTACTTC. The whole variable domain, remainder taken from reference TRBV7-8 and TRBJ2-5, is GAGVSQSPRYKVAKRGQDVALRCDPISGHVSLFWYQQALGQGPEFLTYFQNEAQLDKSGLPSDRFFAERPEGSVSTLKIQRTQQEDSAVYLCASSTDRGSWETQYFGPGTRLLVL.